This T cell receptor beta chain comes out of a study of OX40 agonist ivuxolimab in advanced cancers. Here immunoSEQ multiplex PCR was the method, and the copy in TCRdb shows in-frame clones only, minus some. The sample includes approximately 59,000 clones, 84% of them seen just once. Germline-derived CDR1 and CDR2 are LNHDA and SQIVND (reference sequence). This CDR3 region has 13 residues. The V segment lost 6 bases and the J segment 10 bases; nucleotides outside the gene matches: 10. Study-wide findings and caveats: Expanded clones belonging to CD8+ T cells outnumbered, on average, those of CD4+.

Blood specimens came from baseline, cycle 4 day 1, and cycle 7 day 1. On this clone: Antigen specificity is unknown.

The J gene is TRBJ1-1, the V gene TRBV19; 8 bases match TRBD1. The source material was CD4+ or CD8+ T cells sorted from blood, sampled in a trial of the OX40 agonist ivuxolimab. The TCR sequence derives from an adult with an advanced solid tumor such as melanoma, head and neck, liver or kidney cancer. The CDR3 protein is CASRPQGERGAFF. The CDR3 coding sequence is TGTGCCAGTAGACCACAGGGGGAGAGGGGAGCTTTCTTT.